This T cell receptor (beta chain) derives from a study of identical twins. All of the donors were Caucasians in good health. Study-wide points: Whereas memory repertoires showed no such difference, abundant cord blood beta clonotypes carried fewer insertions.

With V trimmed by 4 bases and J by 6 bases, 10 bases remained unmatched. The germline gives CDR1 SGHRS, CDR2 YFSETQ. The CDR3 contains 16 residues. This clonotype showed up many times. Its target is not known. TCRdb used MiXCR to reprocess the 5' RACE reads, holding one entry per CDR3 protein. The profile shows approximately 670,000 distinct CDR3 sequences, 6.1% of them singletons. Sequencing input: naive T cells sorted from blood. The chain joins TRBV5-1 to TRBJ2-1, with 10 bases lining up with TRBD2. This clonotype originated in a man between 18 and 35 years old in good health. CDR3 region: CASSPSLAGEVNEQFF. CDR3 nucleotides: TGCGCCAGCAGCCCGAGTCTAGCGGGGGAGGTCAATGAGCAGTTCTTC.